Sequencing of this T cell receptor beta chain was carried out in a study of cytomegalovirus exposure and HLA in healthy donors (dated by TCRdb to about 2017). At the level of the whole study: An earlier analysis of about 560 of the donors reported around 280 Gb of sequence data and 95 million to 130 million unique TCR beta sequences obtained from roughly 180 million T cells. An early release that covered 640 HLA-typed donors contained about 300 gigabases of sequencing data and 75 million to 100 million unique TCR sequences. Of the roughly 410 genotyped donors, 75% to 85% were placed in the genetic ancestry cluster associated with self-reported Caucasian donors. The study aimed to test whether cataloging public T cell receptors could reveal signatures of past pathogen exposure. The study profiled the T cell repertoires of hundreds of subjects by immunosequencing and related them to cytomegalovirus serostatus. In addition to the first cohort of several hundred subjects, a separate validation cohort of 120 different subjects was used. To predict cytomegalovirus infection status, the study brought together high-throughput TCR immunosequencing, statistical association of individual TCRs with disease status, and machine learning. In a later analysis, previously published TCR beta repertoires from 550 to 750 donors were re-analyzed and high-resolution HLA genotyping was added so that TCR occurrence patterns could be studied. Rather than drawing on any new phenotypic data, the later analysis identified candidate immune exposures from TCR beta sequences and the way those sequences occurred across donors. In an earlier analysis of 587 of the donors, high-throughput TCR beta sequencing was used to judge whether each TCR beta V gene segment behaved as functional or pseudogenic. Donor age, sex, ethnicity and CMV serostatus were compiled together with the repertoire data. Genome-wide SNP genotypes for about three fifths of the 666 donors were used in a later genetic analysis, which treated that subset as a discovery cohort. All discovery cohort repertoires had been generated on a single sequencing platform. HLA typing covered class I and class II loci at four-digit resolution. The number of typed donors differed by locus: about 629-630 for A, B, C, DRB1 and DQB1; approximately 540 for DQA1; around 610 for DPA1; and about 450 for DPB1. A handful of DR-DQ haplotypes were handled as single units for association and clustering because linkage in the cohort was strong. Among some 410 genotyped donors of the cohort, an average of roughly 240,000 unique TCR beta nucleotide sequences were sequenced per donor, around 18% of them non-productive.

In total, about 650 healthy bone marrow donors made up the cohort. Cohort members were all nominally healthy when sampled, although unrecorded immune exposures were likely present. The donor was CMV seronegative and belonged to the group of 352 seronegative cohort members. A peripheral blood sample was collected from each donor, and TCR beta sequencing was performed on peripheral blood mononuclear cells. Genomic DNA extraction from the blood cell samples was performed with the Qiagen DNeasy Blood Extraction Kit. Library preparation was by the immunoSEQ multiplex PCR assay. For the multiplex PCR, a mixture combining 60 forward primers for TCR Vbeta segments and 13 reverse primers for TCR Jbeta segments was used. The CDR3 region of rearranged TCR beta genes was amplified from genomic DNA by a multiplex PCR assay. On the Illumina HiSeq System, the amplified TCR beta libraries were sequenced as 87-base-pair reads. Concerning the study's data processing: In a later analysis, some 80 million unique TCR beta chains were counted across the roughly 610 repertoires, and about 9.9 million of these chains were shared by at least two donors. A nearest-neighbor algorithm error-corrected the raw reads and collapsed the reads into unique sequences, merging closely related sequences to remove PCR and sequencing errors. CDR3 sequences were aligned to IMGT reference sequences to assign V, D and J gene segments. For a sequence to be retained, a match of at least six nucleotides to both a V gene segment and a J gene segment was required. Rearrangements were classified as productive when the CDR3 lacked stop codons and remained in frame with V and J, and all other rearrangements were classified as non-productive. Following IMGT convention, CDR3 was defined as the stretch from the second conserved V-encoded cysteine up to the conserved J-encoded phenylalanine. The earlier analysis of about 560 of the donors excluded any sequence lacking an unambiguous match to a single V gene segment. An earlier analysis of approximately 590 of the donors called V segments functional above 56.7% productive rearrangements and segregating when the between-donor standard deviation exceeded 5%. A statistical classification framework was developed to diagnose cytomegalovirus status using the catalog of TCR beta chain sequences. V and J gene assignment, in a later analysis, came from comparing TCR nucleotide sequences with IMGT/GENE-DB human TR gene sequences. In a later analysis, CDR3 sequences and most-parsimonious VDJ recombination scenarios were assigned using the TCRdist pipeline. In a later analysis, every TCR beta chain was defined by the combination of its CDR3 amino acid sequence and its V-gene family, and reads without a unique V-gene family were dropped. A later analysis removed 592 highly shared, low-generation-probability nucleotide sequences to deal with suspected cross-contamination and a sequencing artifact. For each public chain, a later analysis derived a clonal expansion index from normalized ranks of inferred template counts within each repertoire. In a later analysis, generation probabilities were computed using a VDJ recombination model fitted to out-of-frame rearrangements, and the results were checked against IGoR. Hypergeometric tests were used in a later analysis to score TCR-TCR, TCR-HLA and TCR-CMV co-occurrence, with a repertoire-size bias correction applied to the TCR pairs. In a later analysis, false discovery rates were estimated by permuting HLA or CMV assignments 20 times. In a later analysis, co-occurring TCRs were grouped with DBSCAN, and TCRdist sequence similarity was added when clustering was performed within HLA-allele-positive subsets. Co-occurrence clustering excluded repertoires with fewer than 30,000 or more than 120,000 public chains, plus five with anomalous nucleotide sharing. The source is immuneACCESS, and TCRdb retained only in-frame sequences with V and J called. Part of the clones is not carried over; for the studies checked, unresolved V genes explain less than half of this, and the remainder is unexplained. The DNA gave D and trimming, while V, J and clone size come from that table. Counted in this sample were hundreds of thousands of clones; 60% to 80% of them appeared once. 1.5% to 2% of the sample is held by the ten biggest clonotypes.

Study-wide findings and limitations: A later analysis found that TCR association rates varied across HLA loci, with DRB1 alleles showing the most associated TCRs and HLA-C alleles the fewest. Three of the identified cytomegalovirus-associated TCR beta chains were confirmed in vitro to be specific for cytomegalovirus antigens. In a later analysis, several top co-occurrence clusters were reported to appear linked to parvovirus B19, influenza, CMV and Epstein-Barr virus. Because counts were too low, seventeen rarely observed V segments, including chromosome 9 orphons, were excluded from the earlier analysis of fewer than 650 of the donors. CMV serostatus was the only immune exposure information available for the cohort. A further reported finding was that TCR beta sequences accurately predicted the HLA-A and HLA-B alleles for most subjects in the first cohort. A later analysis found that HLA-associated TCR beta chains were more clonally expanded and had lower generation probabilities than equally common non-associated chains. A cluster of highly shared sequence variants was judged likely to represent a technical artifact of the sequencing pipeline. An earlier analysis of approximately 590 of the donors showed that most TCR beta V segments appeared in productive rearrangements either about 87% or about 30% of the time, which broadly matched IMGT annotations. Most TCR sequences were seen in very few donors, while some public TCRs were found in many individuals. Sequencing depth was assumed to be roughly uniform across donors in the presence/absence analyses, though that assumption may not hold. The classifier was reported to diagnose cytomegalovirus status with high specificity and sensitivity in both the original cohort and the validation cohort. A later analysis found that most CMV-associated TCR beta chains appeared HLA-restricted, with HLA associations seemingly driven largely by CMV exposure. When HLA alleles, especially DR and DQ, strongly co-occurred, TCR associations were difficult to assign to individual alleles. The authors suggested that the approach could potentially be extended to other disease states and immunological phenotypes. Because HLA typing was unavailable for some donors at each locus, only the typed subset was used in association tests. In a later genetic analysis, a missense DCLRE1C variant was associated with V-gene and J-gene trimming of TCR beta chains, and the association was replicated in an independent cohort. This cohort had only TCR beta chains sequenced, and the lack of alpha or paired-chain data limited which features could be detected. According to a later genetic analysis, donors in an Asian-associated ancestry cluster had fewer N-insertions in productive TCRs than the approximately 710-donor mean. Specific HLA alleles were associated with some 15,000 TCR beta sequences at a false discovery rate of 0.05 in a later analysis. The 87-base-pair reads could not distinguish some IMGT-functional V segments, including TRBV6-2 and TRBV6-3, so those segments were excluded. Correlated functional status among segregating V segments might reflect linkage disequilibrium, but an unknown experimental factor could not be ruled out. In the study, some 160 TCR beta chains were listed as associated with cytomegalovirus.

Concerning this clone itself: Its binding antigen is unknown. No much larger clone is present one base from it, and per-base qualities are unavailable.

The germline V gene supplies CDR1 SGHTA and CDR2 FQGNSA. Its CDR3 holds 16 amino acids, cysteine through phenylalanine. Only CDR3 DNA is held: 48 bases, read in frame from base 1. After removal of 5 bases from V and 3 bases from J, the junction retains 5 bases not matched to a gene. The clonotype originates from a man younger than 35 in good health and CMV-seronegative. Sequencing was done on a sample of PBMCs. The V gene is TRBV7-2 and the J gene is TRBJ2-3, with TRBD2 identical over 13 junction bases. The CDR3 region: CASSPRTSGSTDTQYF. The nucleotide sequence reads TGTGCCAGCAGCCCTAGGACTAGCGGGAGTACAGATACGCAGTATTTT.